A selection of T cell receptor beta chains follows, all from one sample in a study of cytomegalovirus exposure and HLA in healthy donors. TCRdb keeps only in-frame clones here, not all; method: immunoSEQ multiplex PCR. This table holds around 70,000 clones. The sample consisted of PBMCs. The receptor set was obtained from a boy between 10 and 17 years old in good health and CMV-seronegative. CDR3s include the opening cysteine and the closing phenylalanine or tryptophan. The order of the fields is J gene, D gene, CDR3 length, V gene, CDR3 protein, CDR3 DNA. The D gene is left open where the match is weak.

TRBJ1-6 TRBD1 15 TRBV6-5 CASRGTGDRSSPLHF TGTGCCAGCAGGGGGACAGGGGACCGTAGTTCACCCCTCCACTTT
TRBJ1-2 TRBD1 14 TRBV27 CASSYGDRDYGYTF TGTGCCAGCAGTTATGGGGACAGAGATTATGGCTACACCTTC
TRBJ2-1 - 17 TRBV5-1 CASSQRTGFTAVNEQFF TGCGCCAGCAGCCAGAGAACAGGGTTCACTGCCGTGAATGAGCAGTTCTTC
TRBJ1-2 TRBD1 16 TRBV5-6 CASSLGTGGADYGYTF TGTGCCAGCAGCTTGGGGACAGGGGGCGCGGATTATGGCTACACCTTC
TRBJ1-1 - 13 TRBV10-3 CAISETQNTEAFF TGTGCCATCAGTGAGACACAAAACACTGAAGCTTTCTTT
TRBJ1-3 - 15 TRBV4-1 CASRPVTSSGNTIYF TGCGCCAGCAGACCAGTCACCAGCTCTGGAAACACCATATATTTT
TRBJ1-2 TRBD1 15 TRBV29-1 CSVEDRGQSDYGYTF TGCAGCGTTGAAGATCGGGGACAGAGCGATTATGGCTACACCTTC
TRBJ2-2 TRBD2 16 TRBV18 CATKLAGVGNTGELFF TGTGCCACTAAACTAGCGGGAGTCGGTAACACCGGGGAGCTGTTTTTT
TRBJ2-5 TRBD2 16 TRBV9 CASSVGASGDQETQYF TGTGCCAGCAGCGTAGGGGCTAGCGGGGACCAAGAGACCCAGTACTTC
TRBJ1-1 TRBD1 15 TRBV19 CASTRQGRGSTEAFF TGTGCCAGTACACGACAGGGAAGAGGAAGCACTGAAGCTTTCTTT
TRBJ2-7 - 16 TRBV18 CASAPLSQQTDYEQYF TGTGCCAGCGCACCACTTTCTCAGCAAACAGACTACGAGCAGTACTTC
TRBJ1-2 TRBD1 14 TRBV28 CASSSRGTNYGYTF TGTGCCAGCAGTTCCAGGGGGACCAACTATGGCTACACCTTC
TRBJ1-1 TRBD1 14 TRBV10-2 CASSGKTGGTEAFF TGCGCCAGCAGCGGGAAGACAGGGGGTACTGAAGCTTTCTTT
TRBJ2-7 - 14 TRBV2 CASSERQQKYEQYF TGTGCCAGCAGTGAACGACAGCAAAAGTACGAGCAGTACTTC
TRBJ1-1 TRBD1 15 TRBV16 CASSQYGTGNTEAFF TGTGCCAGCAGCCAATACGGGACAGGGAACACTGAAGCTTTCTTT
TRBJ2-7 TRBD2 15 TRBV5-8 CASSLSSSGTYEQYF TGTGCCAGCAGCTTGTCGTCTAGCGGCACCTACGAGCAGTACTTC
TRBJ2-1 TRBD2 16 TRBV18 CASSEGGLAAVSEQFF TGTGCCAGCTCGGAAGGGGGACTAGCGGCGGTCAGTGAGCAGTTCTTC
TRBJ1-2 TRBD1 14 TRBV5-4 CASSSDRSNYGYTF TGTGCCAGCAGCTCGGACAGGTCTAACTATGGCTACACCTTC
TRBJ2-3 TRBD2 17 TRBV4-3 CASSQSNGGGLAGTQYF TGCGCCAGCAGCCAATCGAACGGGGGAGGACTAGCCGGGACGCAGTATTTT
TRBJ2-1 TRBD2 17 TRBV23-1 CASSPGLAGGPGNEQFF TGCGCCAGCTCTCCGGGACTAGCGGGAGGGCCCGGGAATGAGCAGTTCTTC
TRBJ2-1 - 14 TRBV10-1 CASSVAPLANEQFF TGCGCCAGCAGTGTGGCCCCCCTCGCCAATGAGCAGTTCTTC
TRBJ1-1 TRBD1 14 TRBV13 CASSTGTGFTEAFF TGTGCCAGCAGCACCGGGACAGGGTTCACTGAAGCTTTCTTT
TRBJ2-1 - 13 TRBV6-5 CASSLTRYNEQFF TGTGCCAGCAGCTTGACTAGGTACAATGAGCAGTTCTTC
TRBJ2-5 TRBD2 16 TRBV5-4 CASSALASGRIETQYF TGTGCCAGCAGCGCCCTGGCTAGCGGGAGGATAGAGACCCAGTACTTC
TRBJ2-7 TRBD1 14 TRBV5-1 CASSSGQGAYEQYF TGCGCCAGCAGCTCCGGACAGGGGGCGTACGAGCAGTACTTC
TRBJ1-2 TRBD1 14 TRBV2 CASIVTGGLGGYTF TGTGCCAGCATTGTAACAGGGGGCCTGGGGGGCTACACCTTC
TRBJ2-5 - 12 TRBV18 CASRTNQETQYF TGTGCCAGCCGGACAAACCAAGAGACCCAGTACTTC
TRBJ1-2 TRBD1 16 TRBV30 CAWRNLWDRGNYGYTF TGTGCCTGGAGGAACTTATGGGACAGGGGTAACTATGGCTACACCTTC
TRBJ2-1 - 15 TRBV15 CATSRERRDRNEQFF TGTGCCACCAGCAGAGAGAGGAGGGATCGCAATGAGCAGTTCTTC
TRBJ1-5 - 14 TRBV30 CAWNGGTHNQPQHF TGTGCCTGGAACGGCGGGACTCACAATCAGCCCCAGCATTTT
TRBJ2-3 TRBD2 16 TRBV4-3 CASSQGSKTSGNTQYF TGCGCCAGCAGCCAAGGTTCCAAGACTAGCGGGAACACGCAGTATTTT
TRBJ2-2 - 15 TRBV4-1 CASSQDMGYTGELFF TGCGCCAGCAGCCAAGATATGGGCTACACCGGGGAGCTGTTTTTT
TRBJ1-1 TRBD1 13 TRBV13 CASSPTGGTEAFF TGTGCCAGCAGCCCAACAGGGGGCACTGAAGCTTTCTTT
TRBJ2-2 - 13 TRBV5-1 CASSAQGTGELFF TGCGCCAGCAGCGCGCAGGGTACCGGGGAGCTGTTTTTT
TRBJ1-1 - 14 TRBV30 CAWSVRVRRTEDFF TGTGCCTGGAGTGTCCGGGTTAGGCGCACTGAAGATTTCTTT
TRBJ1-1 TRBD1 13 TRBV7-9 CASSLTGGTEAFF TGTGCCAGCAGCTTAACAGGGGGCACTGAAGCTTTCTTT
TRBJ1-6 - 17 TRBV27 CASSFRIQASYNSPLHF TGTGCCAGCAGTTTCCGAATACAGGCCTCCTATAATTCACCCCTCCACTTT
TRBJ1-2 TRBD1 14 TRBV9 CASSVGTGSLGYTF TGTGCCAGCAGCGTCGGGACAGGGAGTTTGGGCTACACCTTC
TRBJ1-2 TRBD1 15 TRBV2 CASSEAGQGVTGYTF TGTGCCAGCAGTGAAGCGGGGCAGGGGGTAACAGGCTACACCTTC
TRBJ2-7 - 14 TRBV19 CASSISGQNGEQYF TGTGCCAGTAGTATAAGTGGACAGAATGGCGAGCAGTACTTC